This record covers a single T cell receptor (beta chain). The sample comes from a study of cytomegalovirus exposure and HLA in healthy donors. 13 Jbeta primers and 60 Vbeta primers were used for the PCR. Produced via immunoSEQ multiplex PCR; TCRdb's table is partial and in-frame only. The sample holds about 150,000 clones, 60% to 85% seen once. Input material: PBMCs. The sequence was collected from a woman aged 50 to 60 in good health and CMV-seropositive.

Here the CDR3 reads CASSPRRSGEAFF. CDR3 sequence (DNA): TGTGCCAGCAGCCCCCGAAGGAGCGGGGAAGCTTTCTTT. The chain has TRBV11-3 and TRBJ1-1; D not certain. Germline CDR1 is SGHNT and CDR2 is YENEEA. This CDR3 spans 13 amino acids. V lost 5 bases and J lost 8, with 15 bases in between.